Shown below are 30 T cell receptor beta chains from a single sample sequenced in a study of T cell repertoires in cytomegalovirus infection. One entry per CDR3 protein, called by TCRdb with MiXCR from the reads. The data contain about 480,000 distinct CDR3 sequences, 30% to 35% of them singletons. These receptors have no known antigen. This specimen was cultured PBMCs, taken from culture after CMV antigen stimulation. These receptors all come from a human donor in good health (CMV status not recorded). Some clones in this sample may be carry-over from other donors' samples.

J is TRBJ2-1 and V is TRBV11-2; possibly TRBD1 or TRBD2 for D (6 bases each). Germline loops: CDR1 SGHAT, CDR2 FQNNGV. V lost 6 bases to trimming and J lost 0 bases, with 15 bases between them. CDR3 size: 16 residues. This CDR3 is CASSLQGGISYNEQFF. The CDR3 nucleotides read TGTGCCAGCAGTTTGCAAGGGGGGATCTCCTACAATGAGCAGTTCTTC.

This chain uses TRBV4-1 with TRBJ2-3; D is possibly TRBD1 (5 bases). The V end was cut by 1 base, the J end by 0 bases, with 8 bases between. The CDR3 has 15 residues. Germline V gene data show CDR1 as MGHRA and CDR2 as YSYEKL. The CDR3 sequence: CASSQGTYSTDTQYF. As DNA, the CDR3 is TGCGCCAGCAGCCAAGGGACATATAGCACAGATACGCAGTATTTT.

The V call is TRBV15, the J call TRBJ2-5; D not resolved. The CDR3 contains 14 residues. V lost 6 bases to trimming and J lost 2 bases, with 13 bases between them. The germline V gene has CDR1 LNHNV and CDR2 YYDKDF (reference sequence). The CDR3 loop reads CATRRRAEQETQYF. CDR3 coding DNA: TGTGCCACCAGAAGAAGGGCGGAACAAGAGACCCAGTACTTC.

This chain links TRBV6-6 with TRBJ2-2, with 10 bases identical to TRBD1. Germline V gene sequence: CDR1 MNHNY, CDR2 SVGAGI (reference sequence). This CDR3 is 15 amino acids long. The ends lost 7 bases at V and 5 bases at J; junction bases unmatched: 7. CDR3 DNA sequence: TGTGCCAGCAACCAGGGACAGGGGCAGACCGGGGAGCTGTTTTTT. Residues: CASNQGQGQTGELFF.

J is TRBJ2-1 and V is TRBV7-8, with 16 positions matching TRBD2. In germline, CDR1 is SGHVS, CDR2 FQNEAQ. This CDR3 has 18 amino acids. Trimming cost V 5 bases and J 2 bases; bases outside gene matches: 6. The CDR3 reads CASSLGLAGGLTYNEQFF. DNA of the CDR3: TGTGCCAGCAGCCTGGGACTAGCGGGAGGGTTAACCTACAATGAGCAGTTCTTC.

The CDR3, as DNA: TGTGCCAGCAGTCCGATCTTAGCGGTGCAGTTCTTC. It translates to CASSPILAVQFF. This chain uses TRBV6-2 or TRBV6-3 with TRBJ2-1; weak D call: TRBD2 (6 bases). The CDR3 length is 12 residues. Between the trimmed V and J ends, which lost 5 bases and 12 bases, there was a span of 14 bases. In germline, CDR1 is MNHEY, CDR2 SVGEGT.

The CDR3 coding sequence is TGTGCCAGTAGGAAACCGGGACTAGCGAACAATGAGCAGTTCTTC. Encoded protein: CASRKPGLANNEQFF. V is TRBV19 and J is TRBJ2-1; TRBD2 matches at 10 bases. Losses at the gene ends were 6 bases for V and 5 bases for J; bases not matched to a gene: 7. CDR1 and CDR2 from the germline V gene are LNHDA and SQIVND (reference sequence). The CDR3 is 15 amino acids. The variable domain in full, completed from reference TRBV19 and TRBJ2-1, reads DGGITQSPKYLFRKEGQNVTLSCEQNLNHDAMYWYRQDPGQGLRLIYYSQIVNDFQKGDIAEGYSVSREKKESFPLTVTSAQKNPTAFYLCASRKPGLANNEQFFGPGTRLTVL.

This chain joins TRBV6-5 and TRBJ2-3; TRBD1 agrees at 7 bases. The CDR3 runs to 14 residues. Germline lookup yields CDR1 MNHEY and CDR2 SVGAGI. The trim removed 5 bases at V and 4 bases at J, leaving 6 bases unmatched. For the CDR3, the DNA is TGTGCCAGCAGTCCACGACAGGGTGCAGATACGCAGTATTTT. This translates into CASSPRQGADTQYF.

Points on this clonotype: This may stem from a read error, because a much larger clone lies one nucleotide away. CDR3 sequence (DNA): TGTGCCAGCAGCAGAATGGGGGGTACGCAGTATTTT. It yields the protein CASSRMGGTQYF. This rearrangement joins TRBV7-2 to TRBJ2-3, with D tentatively TRBD2 (6 bases). This CDR3 contains 12 residues. The germline gives CDR1 SGHTA, CDR2 FQGNSA. Trimming shortened V by 5 bases and J by 8 bases, and 11 bases separated the two germline ends.

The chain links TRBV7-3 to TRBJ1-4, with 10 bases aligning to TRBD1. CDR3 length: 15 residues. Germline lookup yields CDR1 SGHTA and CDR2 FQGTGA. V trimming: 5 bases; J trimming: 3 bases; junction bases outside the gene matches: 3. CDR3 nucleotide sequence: TGTGCCAGCAGCCCAGGGACAGGGGCTAATGAAAAACTGTTTTTT. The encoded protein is CASSPGTGANEKLFF.

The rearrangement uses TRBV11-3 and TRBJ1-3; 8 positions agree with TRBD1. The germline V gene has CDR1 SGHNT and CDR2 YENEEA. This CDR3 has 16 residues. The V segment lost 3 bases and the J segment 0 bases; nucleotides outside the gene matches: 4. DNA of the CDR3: TGTGCCAGCAGCTTTGGAGACAGGGGCTCTGGAAACACCATATATTTT. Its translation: CASSFGDRGSGNTIYF.

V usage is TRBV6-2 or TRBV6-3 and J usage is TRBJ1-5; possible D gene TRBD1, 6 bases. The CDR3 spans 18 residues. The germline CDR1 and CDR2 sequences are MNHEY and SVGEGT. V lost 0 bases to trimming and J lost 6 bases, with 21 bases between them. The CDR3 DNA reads TGTGCCAGCAGTTACTCGAGAGGGGGGCCCCTCGGGAGTCAGCCCCAGCATTTT. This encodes CASSYSRGGPLGSQPQHF.

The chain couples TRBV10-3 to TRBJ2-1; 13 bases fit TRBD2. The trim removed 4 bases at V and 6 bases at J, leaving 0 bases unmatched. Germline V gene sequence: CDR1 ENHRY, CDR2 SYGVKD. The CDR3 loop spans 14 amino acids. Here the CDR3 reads CAISGLAGGNEQFF. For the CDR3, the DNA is TGTGCCATCAGTGGACTAGCGGGAGGCAATGAGCAGTTCTTC.

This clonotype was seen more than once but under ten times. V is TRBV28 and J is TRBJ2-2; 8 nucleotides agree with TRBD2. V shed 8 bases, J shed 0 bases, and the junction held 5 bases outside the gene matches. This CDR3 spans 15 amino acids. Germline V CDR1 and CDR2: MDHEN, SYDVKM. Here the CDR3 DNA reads TGTGCCAGCGGCCGGGGGGGATCGAACACCGGGGAGCTGTTTTTT. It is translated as CASGRGGSNTGELFF.

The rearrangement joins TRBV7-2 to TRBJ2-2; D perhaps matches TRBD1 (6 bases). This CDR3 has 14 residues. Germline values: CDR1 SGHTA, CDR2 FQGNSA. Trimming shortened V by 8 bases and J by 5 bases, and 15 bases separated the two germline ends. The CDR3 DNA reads TGTGCCAGCCGCAAATTACAGGGAACCGGGGAGCTGTTTTTT. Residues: CASRKLQGTGELFF.

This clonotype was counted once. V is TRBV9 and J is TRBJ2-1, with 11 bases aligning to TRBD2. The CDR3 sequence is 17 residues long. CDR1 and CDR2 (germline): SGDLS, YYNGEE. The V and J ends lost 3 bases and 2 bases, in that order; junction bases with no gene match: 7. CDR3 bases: TGTGCCAGCAGCGCCAATCGACTAGCGGGAACCTACAATGAGCAGTTCTTC. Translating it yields CASSANRLAGTYNEQFF.

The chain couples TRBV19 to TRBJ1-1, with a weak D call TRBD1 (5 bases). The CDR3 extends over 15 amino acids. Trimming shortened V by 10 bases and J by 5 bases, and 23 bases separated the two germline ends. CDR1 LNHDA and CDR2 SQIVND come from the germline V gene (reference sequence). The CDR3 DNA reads TGTGCCACTTCGAGGTGGGCAGGGATGGGGACTGAAGCTTTCTTT. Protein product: CATSRWAGMGTEAFF. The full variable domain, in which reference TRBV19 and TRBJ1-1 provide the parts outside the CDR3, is DGGITQSPKYLFRKEGQNVTLSCEQNLNHDAMYWYRQDPGQGLRLIYYSQIVNDFQKGDIAEGYSVSREKKESFPLTVTSAQKNPTAFYLCATSRWAGMGTEAFFGQGTRLTVV.

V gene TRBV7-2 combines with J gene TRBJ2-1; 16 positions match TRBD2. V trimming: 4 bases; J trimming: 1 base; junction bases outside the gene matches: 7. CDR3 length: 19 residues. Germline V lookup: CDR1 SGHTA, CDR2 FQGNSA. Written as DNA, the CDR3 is TGTGCCAGCAGCTCCCCGGGACTAGCGGGAGGGAAATCCTACAATGAGCAGTTCTTC. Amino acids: CASSSPGLAGGKSYNEQFF.

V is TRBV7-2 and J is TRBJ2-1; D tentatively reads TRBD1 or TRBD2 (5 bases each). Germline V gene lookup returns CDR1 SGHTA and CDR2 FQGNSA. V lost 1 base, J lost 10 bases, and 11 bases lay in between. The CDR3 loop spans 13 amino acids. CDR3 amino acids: CASSLERGGEQFF. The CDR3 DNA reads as TGTGCCAGCAGCTTAGAGAGGGGCGGCGAGCAGTTCTTC.

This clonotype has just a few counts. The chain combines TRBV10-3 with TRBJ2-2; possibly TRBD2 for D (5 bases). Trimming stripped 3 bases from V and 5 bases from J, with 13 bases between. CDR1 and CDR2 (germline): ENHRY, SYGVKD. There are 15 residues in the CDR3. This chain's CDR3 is CAISETLAQTGELFF. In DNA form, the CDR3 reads TGTGCCATCAGTGAAACCCTAGCTCAGACCGGGGAGCTGTTTTTT.

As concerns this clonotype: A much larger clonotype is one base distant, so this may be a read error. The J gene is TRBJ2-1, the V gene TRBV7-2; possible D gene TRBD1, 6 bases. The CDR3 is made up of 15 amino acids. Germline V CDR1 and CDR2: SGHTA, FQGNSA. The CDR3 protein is CASRKDRSSYNERFF. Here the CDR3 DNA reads TGTGCCAGCAGGAAGGACAGAAGCTCCTACAATGAGCGGTTCTTC. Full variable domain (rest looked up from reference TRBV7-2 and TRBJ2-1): GAGVSQSPSNKVTEKGKDVELRCDPISGHTALYWYRQSLGQGLEFLIYFQGNSAPDKSGLPSDRFSAERTGGSVSTLTIQRTQQEDSAVYLCASRKDRSSYNERFFGPGTRLTVL.

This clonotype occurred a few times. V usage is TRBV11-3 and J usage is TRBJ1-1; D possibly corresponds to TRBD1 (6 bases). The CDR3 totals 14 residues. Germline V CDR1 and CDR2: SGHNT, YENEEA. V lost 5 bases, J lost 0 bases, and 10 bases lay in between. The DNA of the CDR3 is TGTGCCAGCAGCGCGGGACATTTGAACACTGAAGCTTTCTTT. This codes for CASSAGHLNTEAFF.

This chain's CDR3 is CSARGGGGAGVYNEQFF. The CDR3 nucleotides read TGCAGTGCTAGAGGGGGGGGGGGAGCGGGAGTCTACAATGAGCAGTTCTTC. V is TRBV20-1 and J is TRBJ2-1; TRBD2 matches at 8 bases. The CDR3 loop spans 17 amino acids. Per the germline V gene, CDR1 is DFQATT and CDR2 is SNEGSKA (reference sequence). Trimming took 1 base from V and 3 from J; bases not matched to a gene: 11.

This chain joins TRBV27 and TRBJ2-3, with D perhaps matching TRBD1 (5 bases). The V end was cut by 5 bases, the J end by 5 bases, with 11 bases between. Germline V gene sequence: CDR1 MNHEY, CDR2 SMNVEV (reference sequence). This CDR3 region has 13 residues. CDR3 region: CASSGRVLDTQYF. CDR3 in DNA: TGTGCCAGCAGTGGCAGGGTATTAGATACGCAGTATTTT.

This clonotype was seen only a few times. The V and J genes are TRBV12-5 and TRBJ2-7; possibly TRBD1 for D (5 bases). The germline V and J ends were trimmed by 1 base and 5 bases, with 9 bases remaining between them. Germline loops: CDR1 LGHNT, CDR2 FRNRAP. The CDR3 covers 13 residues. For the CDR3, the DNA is TGTGCTAGTGGTTTGGCAGGGTCCCACGAGCAGTACTTC. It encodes CASGLAGSHEQYF.

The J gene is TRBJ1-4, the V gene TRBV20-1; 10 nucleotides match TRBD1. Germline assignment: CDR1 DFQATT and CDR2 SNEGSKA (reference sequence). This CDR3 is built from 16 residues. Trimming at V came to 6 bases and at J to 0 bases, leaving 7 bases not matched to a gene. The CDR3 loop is CSATGTGAATNEKLFF. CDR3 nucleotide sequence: TGCAGTGCCACCGGGACAGGGGCCGCAACTAATGAAAAACTGTTTTTT.

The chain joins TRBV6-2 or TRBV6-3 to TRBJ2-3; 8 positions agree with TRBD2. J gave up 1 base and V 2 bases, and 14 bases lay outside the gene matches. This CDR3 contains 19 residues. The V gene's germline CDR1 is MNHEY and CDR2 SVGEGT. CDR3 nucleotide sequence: TGTGCCAGCAGTTACGGGGTACTCGCGGGAGGCGGGGGCACAGATACGCAGTATTTT. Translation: CASSYGVLAGGGGTDTQYF.

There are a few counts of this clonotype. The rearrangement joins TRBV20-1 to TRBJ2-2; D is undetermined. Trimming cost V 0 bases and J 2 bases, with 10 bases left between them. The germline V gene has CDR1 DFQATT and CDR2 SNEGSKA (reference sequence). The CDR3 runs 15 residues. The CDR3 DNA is TGCAGTGCTAGAGATTACACAGACAACACCGGGGAGCTGTTTTTT. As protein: CSARDYTDNTGELFF.

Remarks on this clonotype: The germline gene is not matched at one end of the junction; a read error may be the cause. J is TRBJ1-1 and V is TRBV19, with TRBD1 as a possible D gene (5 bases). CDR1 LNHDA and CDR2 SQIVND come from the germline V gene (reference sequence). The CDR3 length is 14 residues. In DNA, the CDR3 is TGTGCCAGTAGTAACCGACAGCGGAACACTGAAGCTCTCTTT. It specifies CASSNRQRNTEALF.

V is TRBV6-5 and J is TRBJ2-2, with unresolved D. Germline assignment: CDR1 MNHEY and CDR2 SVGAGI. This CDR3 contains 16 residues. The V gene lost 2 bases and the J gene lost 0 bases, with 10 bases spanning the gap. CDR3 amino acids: CASSYSRLANTGELFF. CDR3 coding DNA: TGTGCCAGCAGTTACAGCCGGCTGGCGAACACCGGGGAGCTGTTTTTT.